This TCR beta chain was identified during a study of blood T cell repertoires in COVID-19 (TCRdb year 2020). Notes on the research overall: Samples covering the acute and convalescent phases of COVID-19 were provided by collaborators in the United States, Italy and Spain. The prospective study material was composed of cDNA or gDNA derived from T cells, B-cell-depleted T cells, or PBMCs. Deeply sampled blood TCRbeta repertoires from subjects exposed to, actively infected with, or recovered from COVID-19 were included in the dataset. The repertoires were made available in a free public database intended to serve as a resource for research on the immune response to SARS-CoV-2. Samples were obtained from the ongoing ImmuneRACE study (first 160 participants) and from over 1,000 subjects provided by 6 global collaborators. Nearly every sample came with metadata listing a de-identified subject ID, COVID-19 status, age in years and sex. Where available, HLA class I and class II types were taken from metadata supplied by the sample provider and were not determined by assay-based typing.

Another Seattle source contributed samples from volunteer blood donors who had recovered from COVID-19. Whole blood was collected in K2EDTA tubes by collaborating institutions according to the institutions' own protocols. For TCRbeta analysis, collaborators shipped samples as frozen whole blood, isolated PBMCs, or DNA extracted from either of those sample types. Broader findings and caveats from the paper: Clinical and demographic metadata were provided uncurated, with the amount varying by source and participant.

For this chain, trimming is 6 bases at the V end and 4 bases at the J end, and the number of junction bases without a gene match is 4. According to the germline V gene (reference sequence), CDR1 reads MNHNY and CDR2 reads SVGAGI. The CDR3 sequence holds 16 residues, the cysteine and phenylalanine included. The only DNA kept is the CDR3, 48 bases in frame from the first base. The immunoSEQ Assay, a bias-controlled multiplex PCR, was used to amplify TCRbeta CDR3 regions from genomic DNA. Turning to the authors' computational methods: The number of nucleated cells in each sample was estimated from the amplification of reference gene primers within the assay. Sequence reads were collapsed and filtered to measure the absolute abundance of every unique TCRbeta CDR3 rearrangement. Productive Simpson clonality was computed per sample as the square root of Simpson's diversity index over productive rearrangements. TCRdb took over this immuneACCESS table, retaining in-frame rearrangements with V and J assigned. Such tables are incomplete; in checked studies, under half of the missing clones stem from an unresolved V gene, and the remainder is unexplained. From that table come the V and J calls and clone size; the DNA was used to work out D and trimming. Present in this sample are hundreds of thousands of clones, around nine tenths of which were seen just once. Clones ranked in the top ten supply 2% to 2.5% of the sample.

This clone was detected only a few times. No antigen is known for it. Qualities for individual bases were not recorded, and no much larger clone is one base off. This CDR3 is also generated by other DNA sequences in the sample. Sequencing was performed on peripheral blood. This clonotype was obtained from a woman between 35 and 50 years old who had recovered from COVID-19. The chain is made from TRBV6-6 and TRBJ2-1; TRBD2 aligns with 15 central bases. Here the CDR3 is given as CASSRTSGGAYNEQFF. Read as DNA, the sequence is TGTGCCAGCAGCAGGACTAGCGGGGGGGCATACAATGAGCAGTTCTTC.